This TCR beta chain is drawn from a study of shared clonotypes between healthy human individuals. Germline CDR1 reads MNHEY; CDR2 reads SMNVEV (reference sequence). V dropped 3 bases and J dropped 4 bases, with 7 bases sitting between them. The CDR3 runs to 14 residues. TCRdb's table, derived via immunoSEQ multiplex PCR, lists solely in-frame clones and lacks some. The data contain around 700,000 clones, 73% of them singletons. The specimen sequenced was memory CD4+ T cells sorted from blood. The subset here: CD45RA-negative fraction. The origin of this receptor is a young woman in good health. This chain connects TRBV27 to TRBJ2-6; D ambiguous. As DNA, the CDR3 is TGTGCCAGCAGTTTCATCGACGGGGCCAACGTCCTGACTTTC. Protein: CASSFIDGANVLTF.